Here is one T cell receptor (beta chain) with its context. Data came from immunoSEQ multiplex PCR; TCRdb stores just in-frame clones and leaves some out. Of approximately 85,000 clones in the sample, around 94% were seen once. The CDR3 length is 14 residues. Per the germline V gene, CDR1 is SEHNR and CDR2 is FQNEAQ (reference sequence). V lost 5 bases and J lost 8, with 18 bases in between. The sample is drawn from a study of technical replicates of blood from a handful of donors. The sample consisted of T cells isolated from PBMCs. The chain joins TRBV7-9 to TRBJ1-2; D perhaps matches TRBD1 (6 bases). The sequence came from a human donor in good health. In DNA, the CDR3 is TGTGCCAGCAGCCCCGGTGTGGGGGCTAGCGGCTACACCTTC. It specifies CASSPGVGASGYTF.